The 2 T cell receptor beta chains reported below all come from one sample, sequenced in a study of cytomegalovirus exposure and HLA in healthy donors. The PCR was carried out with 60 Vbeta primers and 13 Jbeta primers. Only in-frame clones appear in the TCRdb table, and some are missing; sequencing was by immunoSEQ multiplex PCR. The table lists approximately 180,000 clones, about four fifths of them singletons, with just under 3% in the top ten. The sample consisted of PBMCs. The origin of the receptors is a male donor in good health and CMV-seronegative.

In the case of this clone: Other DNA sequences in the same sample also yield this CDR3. CDR3 DNA sequence: TGTGCCAGCAACGACCGGGGGGGCCTAGGTAGTGAGCAGTTCTTC. It yields the protein CASNDRGGLGSEQFF. V is TRBV5-4 and J is TRBJ2-1, with 8 nucleotides matching TRBD2. Per germline, CDR1 SGHNT and CDR2 YYREEE (reference sequence). The ends lost 6 bases at V and 9 bases at J; junction bases unmatched: 14. The CDR3 contains 15 residues.

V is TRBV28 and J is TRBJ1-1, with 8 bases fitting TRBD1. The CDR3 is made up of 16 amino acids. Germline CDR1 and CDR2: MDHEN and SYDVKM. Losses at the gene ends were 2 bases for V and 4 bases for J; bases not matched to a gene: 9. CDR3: CASSLPTQGASTEAFF. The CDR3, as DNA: TGTGCCAGCAGTTTACCTACTCAGGGGGCGAGCACTGAAGCTTTCTTT.